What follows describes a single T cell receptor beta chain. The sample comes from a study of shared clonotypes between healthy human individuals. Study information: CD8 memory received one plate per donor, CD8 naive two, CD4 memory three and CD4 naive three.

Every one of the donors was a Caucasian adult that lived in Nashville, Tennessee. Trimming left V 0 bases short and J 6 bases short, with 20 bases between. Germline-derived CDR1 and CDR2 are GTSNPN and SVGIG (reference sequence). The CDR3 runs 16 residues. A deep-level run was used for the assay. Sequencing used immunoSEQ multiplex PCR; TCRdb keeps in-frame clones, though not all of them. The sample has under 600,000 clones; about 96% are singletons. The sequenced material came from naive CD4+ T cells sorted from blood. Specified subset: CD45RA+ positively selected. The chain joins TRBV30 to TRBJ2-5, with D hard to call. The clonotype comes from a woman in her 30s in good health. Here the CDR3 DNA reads TGTGCCTGGAGTGTAACCGACGCGGTACCGGAGCAGACCCAGTACTTC. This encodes CAWSVTDAVPEQTQYF.